This T cell receptor (beta chain) was sequenced for a study of T cell responses to AZD1222 COVID-19 vaccine. Looked up from germline, CDR1 is SGHDT and CDR2 is YYEEEE. V shed 4 bases and J shed 8 bases, with 18 bases lying between them. This CDR3 is 14 amino acids long. The table came from immunoSEQ multiplex PCR; TCRdb's copy has only in-frame clones and leaves some out. The profile shows over 150,000 clones, approximately 90% of them singletons. General study findings and limits: Spike regions recognized by vaccine-associated CD4 TCRs spanned the protein, led by 160-218 and 743-854. Repertoires were obtained only post-peak T cell response. The donor group comprised mostly white British people and more females; the analysis possibly underestimated clonal diversity.

As to this clone: The antigen is unknown.

The chain combines TRBV5-6 with TRBJ1-2, with no clear D. The receptor was derived from an adult in good health. The source material was peripheral blood, sampled on day 0 of AZD1222 vaccination. The CDR3 DNA sequence: TGTGCCAGCAGCCCACGCTTTGGGTCGGGGGGCTACACCTTC. Amino acid sequence: CASSPRFGSGGYTF.